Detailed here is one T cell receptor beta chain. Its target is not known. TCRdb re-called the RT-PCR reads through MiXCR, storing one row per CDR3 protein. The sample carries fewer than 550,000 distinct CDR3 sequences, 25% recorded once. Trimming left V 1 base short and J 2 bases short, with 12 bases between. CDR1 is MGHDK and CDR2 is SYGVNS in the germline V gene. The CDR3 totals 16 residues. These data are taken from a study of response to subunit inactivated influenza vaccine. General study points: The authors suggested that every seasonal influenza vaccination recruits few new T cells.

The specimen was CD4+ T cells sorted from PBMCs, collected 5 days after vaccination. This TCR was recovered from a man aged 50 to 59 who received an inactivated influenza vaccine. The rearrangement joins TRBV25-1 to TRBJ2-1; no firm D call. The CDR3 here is CASSELFSFPYNEQFF. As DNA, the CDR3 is TGTGCCAGCAGTGAATTATTCTCCTTCCCCTACAATGAGCAGTTCTTC. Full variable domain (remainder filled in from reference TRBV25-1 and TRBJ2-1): EADIYQTPRYLVIGTGKKITLECSQTMGHDKMYWYQQDPGMELHLIHYSYGVNSTEKGDLSSESTVSRIRTEHFPLTLESARPSHTSQYLCASSELFSFPYNEQFFGPGTRLTVL.